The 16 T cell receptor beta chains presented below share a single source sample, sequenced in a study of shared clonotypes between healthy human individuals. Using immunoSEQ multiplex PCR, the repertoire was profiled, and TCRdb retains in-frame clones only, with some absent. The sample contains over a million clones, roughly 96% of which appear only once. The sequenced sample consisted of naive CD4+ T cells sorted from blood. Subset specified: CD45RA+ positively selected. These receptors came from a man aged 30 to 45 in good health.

The CDR3 here is CASSRENRNEQFF. In nucleotides, the CDR3 is TGTGCCAGCAGCCGGGAGAACCGCAATGAGCAGTTCTTC. The rearrangement links TRBV2 to TRBJ2-1; D possibly corresponds to TRBD2 (6 bases). V dropped 6 bases and J dropped 6 bases, with 12 bases sitting between them. This CDR3 comprises 13 residues. CDR1 and CDR2 (germline): SNHLY, FYNNEI.

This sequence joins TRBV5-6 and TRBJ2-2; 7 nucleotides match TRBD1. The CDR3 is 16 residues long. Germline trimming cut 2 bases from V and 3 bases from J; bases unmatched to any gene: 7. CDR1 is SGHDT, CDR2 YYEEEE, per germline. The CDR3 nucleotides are TGTGCCAGCAGCTTTGTTGGCAGGGGGTACACCGGGGAGCTGTTTTTT. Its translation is CASSFVGRGYTGELFF.

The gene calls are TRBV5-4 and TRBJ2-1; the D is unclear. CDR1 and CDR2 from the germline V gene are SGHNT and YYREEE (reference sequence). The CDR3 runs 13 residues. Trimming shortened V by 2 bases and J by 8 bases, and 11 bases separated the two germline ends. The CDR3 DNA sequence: TGTGCCAGCAGCTTAACACCCATCGATGAGCAGTTCTTC. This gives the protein CASSLTPIDEQFF.

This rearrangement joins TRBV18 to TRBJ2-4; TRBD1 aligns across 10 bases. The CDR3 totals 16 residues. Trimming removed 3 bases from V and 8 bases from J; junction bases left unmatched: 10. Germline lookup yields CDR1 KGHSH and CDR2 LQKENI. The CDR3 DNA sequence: TGTGCCAGCTCACCCCGGGACAGGGGTAATCTGGACATTCAGTACTTC. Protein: CASSPRDRGNLDIQYF. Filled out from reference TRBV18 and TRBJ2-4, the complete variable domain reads NAGVMQNPRHLVRRRGQEARLRCSPMKGHSHVYWYRQLPEEGLKFMVYLQKENIIDESGMPKERFSAEFPKEGPSILRIQQVVRGDSAAYFCASSPRDRGNLDIQYFGAGTRLSVL.

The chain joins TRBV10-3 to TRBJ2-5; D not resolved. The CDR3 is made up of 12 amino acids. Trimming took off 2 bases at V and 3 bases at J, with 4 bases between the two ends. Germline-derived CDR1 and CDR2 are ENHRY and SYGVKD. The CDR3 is CAISEGKETQYF. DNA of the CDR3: TGTGCCATCAGTGAGGGAAAAGAGACCCAGTACTTC.

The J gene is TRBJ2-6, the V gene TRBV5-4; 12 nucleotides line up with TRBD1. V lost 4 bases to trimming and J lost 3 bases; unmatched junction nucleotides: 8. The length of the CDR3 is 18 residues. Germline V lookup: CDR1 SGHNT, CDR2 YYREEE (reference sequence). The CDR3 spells CASSGGQGAAFGANVLTF. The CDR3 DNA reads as TGTGCCAGCAGCGGGGGACAGGGGGCCGCATTTGGGGCCAACGTCCTGACTTTC. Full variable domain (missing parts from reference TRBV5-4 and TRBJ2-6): ETGVTQSPTHLIKTRGQQVTLRCSSQSGHNTVSWYQQALGQGPQFIFQYYREEENGRGNFPPRFSGLQFPNYSSELNVNALELDDSALYLCASSGGQGAAFGANVLTFGAGSRLTVL.

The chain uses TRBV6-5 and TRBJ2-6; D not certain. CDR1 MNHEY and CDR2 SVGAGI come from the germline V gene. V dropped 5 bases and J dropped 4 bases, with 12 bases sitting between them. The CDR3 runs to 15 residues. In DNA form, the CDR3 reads TGTGCCAGCAGTCGAATTTCTCGGGGGGCCAACGTCCTGACTTTC. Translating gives CASSRISRGANVLTF.

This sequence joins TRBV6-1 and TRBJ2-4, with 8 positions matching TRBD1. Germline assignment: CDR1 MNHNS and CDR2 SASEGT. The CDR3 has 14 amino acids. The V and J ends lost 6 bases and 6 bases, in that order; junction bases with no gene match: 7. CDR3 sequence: CASSLRDRRNIQYF. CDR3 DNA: TGTGCCAGCAGCCTCCGGGACAGGCGAAACATTCAGTACTTC.

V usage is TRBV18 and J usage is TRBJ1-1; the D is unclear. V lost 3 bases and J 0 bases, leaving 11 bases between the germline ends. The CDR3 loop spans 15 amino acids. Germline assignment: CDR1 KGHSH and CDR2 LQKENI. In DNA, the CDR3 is TGTGCCAGCTCACCCACCGGGGTTTTGAACACTGAAGCTTTCTTT. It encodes CASSPTGVLNTEAFF.

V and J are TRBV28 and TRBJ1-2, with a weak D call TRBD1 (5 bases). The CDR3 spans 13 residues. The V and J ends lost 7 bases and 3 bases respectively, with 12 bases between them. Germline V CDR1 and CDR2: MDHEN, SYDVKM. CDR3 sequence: CASTTGRDYGYTF. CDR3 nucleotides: TGTGCCAGCACCACGGGACGGGACTATGGCTACACCTTC.

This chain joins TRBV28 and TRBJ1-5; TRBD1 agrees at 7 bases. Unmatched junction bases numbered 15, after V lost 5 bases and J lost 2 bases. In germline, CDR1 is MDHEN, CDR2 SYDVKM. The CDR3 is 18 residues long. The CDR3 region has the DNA TGTGCCAGCAGTGTACCACTGACAGGGTTGGAGGGCAATCAGCCCCAGCATTTT. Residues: CASSVPLTGLEGNQPQHF.

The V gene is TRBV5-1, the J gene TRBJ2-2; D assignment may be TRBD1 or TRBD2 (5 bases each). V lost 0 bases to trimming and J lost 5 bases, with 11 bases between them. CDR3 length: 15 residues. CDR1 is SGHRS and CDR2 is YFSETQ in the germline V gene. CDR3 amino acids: CASSLGVGTTGELFF. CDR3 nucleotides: TGCGCCAGCAGCTTGGGTGTGGGGACGACCGGGGAGCTGTTTTTT.

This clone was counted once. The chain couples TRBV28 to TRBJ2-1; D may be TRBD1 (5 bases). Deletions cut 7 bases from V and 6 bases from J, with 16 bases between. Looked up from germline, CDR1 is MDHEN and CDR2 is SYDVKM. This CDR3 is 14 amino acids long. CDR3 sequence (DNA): TGTGCCAGCATACGGGTTGGGGCTGGCAATGAGCAGTTCTTC. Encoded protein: CASIRVGAGNEQFF.

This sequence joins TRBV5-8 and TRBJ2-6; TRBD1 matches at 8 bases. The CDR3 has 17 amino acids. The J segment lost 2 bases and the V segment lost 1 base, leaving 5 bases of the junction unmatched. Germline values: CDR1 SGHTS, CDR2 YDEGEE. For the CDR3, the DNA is TGTGCCAGCAGCTTGAACAGGGGGAGTACTGGGGCCAACGTCCTGACTTTC. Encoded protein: CASSLNRGSTGANVLTF.

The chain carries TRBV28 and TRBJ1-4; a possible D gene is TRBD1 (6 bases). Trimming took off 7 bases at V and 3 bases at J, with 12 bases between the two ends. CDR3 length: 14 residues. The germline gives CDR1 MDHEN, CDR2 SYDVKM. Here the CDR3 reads CASMPQGSNEKLFF. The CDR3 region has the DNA TGTGCCAGCATGCCACAGGGTTCTAATGAAAAACTGTTTTTT.

In DNA, the CDR3 is TGCGCCAGCAGCCAAGAACAGGGGCTGTACGAGCAGTACTTC. It translates to CASSQEQGLYEQYF. V is TRBV4-1 and J is TRBJ2-7; 7 nucleotides line up with TRBD1. The CDR3 covers 14 residues. The V gene's germline CDR1 is MGHRA and CDR2 YSYEKL. The V and J ends lost 0 bases and 4 bases, in that order; junction bases with no gene match: 3.